These T cell receptor beta chains were read from a single sample in a study of vaccination and CD4 T cells after COVID-19. These receptors lack a known antigen. TCRdb recomputed calls from the PCR reads with MiXCR, one row per CDR3 protein. The profile shows some 20,000 distinct CDR3 sequences, around 52% of them singletons. Sequences were obtained from CD4+ T cells from blood, cultured in vitro. The receptors were sampled from a human donor who had recovered from COVID-19. CDR3s include the opening cysteine and the closing phenylalanine or tryptophan. Fields, in order: clone size, V gene, D gene, J gene, CDR3 protein, CDR3 DNA. D genes are given only for firm matches. Expanded clones get a size class; other rows say once, few or many, or leave the size out.

clone size: NA
V gene: TRBV4-3
D gene: NA
J gene: TRBJ2-5
CDR3 protein: CASSLSRRETQYF
CDR3 DNA: TGCGCCAGCAGCCTTTCACGGAGAGAGACCCAGTACTTC

clone size: NA
V gene: TRBV20-1
D gene: TRBD2
J gene: TRBJ2-1
CDR3 protein: CSARGRLAGGPGHYNEQFF
CDR3 DNA: TGCAGTGCTAGAGGTCGGCTAGCGGGAGGGCCGGGGCATTACAATGAGCAGTTCTTC

clone size: few
V gene: TRBV10-3
D gene: NA
J gene: TRBJ1-5
CDR3 protein: CAINRDGRDQPQHF
CDR3 DNA: TGTGCCATCAACCGGGACGGGAGGGATCAGCCCCAGCATTTT

clone size: NA
V gene: TRBV19
D gene: TRBD2
J gene: TRBJ2-1
CDR3 protein: CASSPRTSGDYNEQFF
CDR3 DNA: TGTGCCAGTAGTCCCCGGACTAGCGGGGATTACAATGAGCAGTTCTTC

clone size: NA
V gene: TRBV19
D gene: NA
J gene: TRBJ1-2
CDR3 protein: CASSEQGPVGYGYTF
CDR3 DNA: TGTGCCAGTAGTGAACAGGGACCTGTGGGCTATGGCTACACCTTC

clone size: NA
V gene: TRBV29-1
D gene: TRBD1
J gene: TRBJ1-4
CDR3 protein: CSVPGQGYEKLFF
CDR3 DNA: TGCAGCGTGCCGGGACAGGGGTATGAAAAACTGTTTTTT

clone size: once
V gene: TRBV5-4
D gene: TRBD2
J gene: TRBJ2-7
CDR3 protein: CASGRGGLAGLEQYF
CDR3 DNA: TGTGCCAGCGGTCGCGGGGGGCTAGCGGGATTGGAGCAGTACTTC

clone size: NA
V gene: TRBV15
D gene: TRBD1
J gene: TRBJ2-1
CDR3 protein: CATSREDREWNEQFF
CDR3 DNA: TGTGCCACCAGCAGAGAGGACAGGGAGTGGAATGAGCAGTTCTTC

clone size: NA
V gene: TRBV6-1
D gene: NA
J gene: TRBJ1-1
CDR3 protein: CASSEAWGGSGTEAFF
CDR3 DNA: TGTGCCAGCAGTGAAGCGTGGGGGGGGAGCGGCACTGAAGCTTTCTTT

clone size: NA
V gene: TRBV6-1
D gene: TRBD2
J gene: TRBJ2-7
CDR3 protein: CASRAGTSGARSYEQYF
CDR3 DNA: TGTGCCAGCAGGGCCGGGACTAGCGGGGCCCGCTCCTACGAGCAGTACTTC

clone size: once
V gene: TRBV5-4
D gene: TRBD2
J gene: TRBJ2-3
CDR3 protein: CASSLASSASGVTDTQYF
CDR3 DNA: TGTGCCAGCAGCTTGGCGTCATCGGCTAGCGGCGTCACAGATACGCAGTATTTT

clone size: NA
V gene: TRBV11-2
D gene: TRBD2
J gene: TRBJ2-4
CDR3 protein: CASSFGLAGAKNIQYF
CDR3 DNA: TGTGCCAGCAGCTTTGGGCTAGCGGGAGCCAAAAACATTCAGTACTTC

clone size: few
V gene: TRBV6-1
D gene: TRBD1
J gene: TRBJ2-7
CDR3 protein: CASNFRDRGDEQYF
CDR3 DNA: TGTGCCAGCAACTTTCGGGACAGGGGCGACGAGCAGTACTTC

clone size: NA
V gene: TRBV6-1
D gene: TRBD1
J gene: TRBJ2-7
CDR3 protein: CASRIRQGQGYEQYF
CDR3 DNA: TGTGCCAGCAGGATCCGACAGGGGCAGGGCTACGAGCAGTACTTC

clone size: few
V gene: TRBV25-1
D gene: TRBD1
J gene: TRBJ1-2
CDR3 protein: CASSHDRGLGYTF
CDR3 DNA: TGTGCCAGCAGTCACGACAGGGGGCTTGGCTACACCTTC

clone size: NA
V gene: TRBV19
D gene: TRBD1
J gene: TRBJ1-2
CDR3 protein: CASSIGQGEAYGYTF
CDR3 DNA: TGTGCCAGTAGTATAGGACAGGGTGAAGCCTATGGCTACACCTTC

clone size: NA
V gene: TRBV6-2/TRBV6-3
D gene: NA
J gene: TRBJ2-1
CDR3 protein: CASIPAGTRNEQFF
CDR3 DNA: TGTGCCAGCATTCCCGCCGGGACCAGGAATGAGCAGTTCTTC

clone size: NA
V gene: TRBV7-2
D gene: NA
J gene: TRBJ1-2
CDR3 protein: CASSLANRVDGYTF
CDR3 DNA: TGTGCCAGCAGCTTAGCGAACAGGGTGGATGGCTACACCTTC

clone size: NA
V gene: TRBV6-1
D gene: NA
J gene: TRBJ1-5
CDR3 protein: CASSEYRDIGNQPQHF
CDR3 DNA: TGTGCCAGCAGTGAATATAGGGACATTGGCAATCAGCCCCAGCATTTT

clone size: NA
V gene: TRBV2
D gene: NA
J gene: TRBJ1-4
CDR3 protein: CASSEAKGGGEKLFF
CDR3 DNA: TGTGCCAGCAGTGAAGCGAAGGGAGGGGGTGAAAAACTGTTTTTT

clone size: NA
V gene: TRBV7-2
D gene: TRBD1
J gene: TRBJ2-7
CDR3 protein: CASSYGGTGSYEQYF
CDR3 DNA: TGTGCCAGCAGCTATGGGGGGACAGGGAGCTACGAGCAGTACTTC

clone size: NA
V gene: TRBV28
D gene: NA
J gene: TRBJ1-1
CDR3 protein: CASSLGDFMNTEAFF
CDR3 DNA: TGTGCCAGCAGTTTAGGGGATTTTATGAACACTGAAGCTTTCTTT

clone size: NA
V gene: TRBV19
D gene: TRBD2
J gene: TRBJ2-3
CDR3 protein: CASSDSGGVTDTQYF
CDR3 DNA: TGTGCCAGTAGCGATAGCGGGGGGGTCACAGATACGCAGTATTTT

clone size: NA
V gene: TRBV2
D gene: TRBD1
J gene: TRBJ1-2
CDR3 protein: CASNLRGQGNYGYTF
CDR3 DNA: TGTGCCAGCAACCTTAGGGGACAGGGGAACTATGGCTACACCTTC

clone size: NA
V gene: TRBV28
D gene: NA
J gene: TRBJ1-2
CDR3 protein: CASLPFPTPNNYGYTF
CDR3 DNA: TGTGCCAGCTTACCCTTCCCTACACCGAATAACTATGGCTACACCTTC

clone size: NA
V gene: TRBV7-2
D gene: TRBD2
J gene: TRBJ2-3
CDR3 protein: CASSWGRGETDTQYF
CDR3 DNA: TGTGCCAGCAGCTGGGGGCGGGGGGAGACAGATACGCAGTATTTT

clone size: few
V gene: TRBV7-6
D gene: NA
J gene: TRBJ2-5
CDR3 protein: CASSNNREETQYF
CDR3 DNA: TGTGCTAGCAGCAATAACAGGGAAGAGACCCAGTACTTC

clone size: NA
V gene: TRBV27
D gene: NA
J gene: TRBJ2-7
CDR3 protein: CASSQGEGSHEQYF
CDR3 DNA: TGTGCCAGCAGCCAAGGCGAGGGGAGCCACGAGCAGTACTTC

clone size: NA
V gene: TRBV7-9
D gene: TRBD2
J gene: TRBJ2-7
CDR3 protein: CASRPEAGGYEQYF
CDR3 DNA: TGTGCCAGCAGGCCCGAGGCGGGGGGCTACGAGCAGTACTTC

clone size: NA
V gene: TRBV7-2
D gene: NA
J gene: TRBJ2-2
CDR3 protein: CASSLGGLGMNTGELFF
CDR3 DNA: TGTGCCAGCAGCTTAGGAGGGCTAGGGATGAACACCGGGGAGCTGTTTTTT

clone size: NA
V gene: TRBV5-1
D gene: NA
J gene: TRBJ1-1
CDR3 protein: CASVEGTEAFF
CDR3 DNA: TGCGCCAGCGTAGAGGGGACCGAAGCTTTCTTT

clone size: few
V gene: TRBV6-2/TRBV6-3
D gene: NA
J gene: TRBJ1-2
CDR3 protein: CASSYRGTNYGYTF
CDR3 DNA: TGTGCCAGCAGTTACAGGGGAACTAACTATGGCTACACCTTC

clone size: few
V gene: TRBV6-1
D gene: NA
J gene: TRBJ1-5
CDR3 protein: CASSTHREGSNQPQHF
CDR3 DNA: TGTGCCAGCAGTACGCACAGGGAGGGAAGCAATCAGCCCCAGCATTTT

clone size: few
V gene: TRBV12-3/TRBV12-4
D gene: NA
J gene: TRBJ1-2
CDR3 protein: CASSPDGMGFDGYTF
CDR3 DNA: TGTGCCAGCAGTCCGGATGGAATGGGCTTCGATGGCTACACCTTC

clone size: NA
V gene: TRBV5-1
D gene: TRBD1
J gene: TRBJ2-5
CDR3 protein: CASSSGQGNLGGETQYF
CDR3 DNA: TGCGCCAGCAGCTCGGGACAGGGGAACTTGGGGGGGGAGACCCAGTACTTC

clone size: NA
V gene: TRBV7-9
D gene: TRBD2
J gene: TRBJ2-7
CDR3 protein: CASSRGGLALYEQYF
CDR3 DNA: TGTGCCAGCAGCCGAGGGGGACTAGCGCTCTACGAGCAGTACTTC

clone size: NA
V gene: TRBV27
D gene: TRBD1
J gene: TRBJ2-7
CDR3 protein: CASSPQGGDAYEQYF
CDR3 DNA: TGTGCCAGCAGTCCCCAAGGGGGCGATGCTTACGAGCAGTACTTC

clone size: few
V gene: TRBV24-1
D gene: NA
J gene: TRBJ2-5
CDR3 protein: CATAGAETQYF
CDR3 DNA: TGTGCCACCGCCGGAGCGGAGACCCAGTACTTC

clone size: NA
V gene: TRBV6-1
D gene: TRBD1
J gene: TRBJ1-5
CDR3 protein: CASSGVRDRGSNQPQHF
CDR3 DNA: TGTGCCAGCAGTGGAGTCCGGGACAGGGGGAGCAATCAGCCCCAGCATTTT

clone size: NA
V gene: TRBV27
D gene: TRBD1
J gene: TRBJ1-1
CDR3 protein: CASSPRTGKHTEAFF
CDR3 DNA: TGTGCCAGCAGTCCTAGGACAGGGAAGCACACTGAAGCTTTCTTT

clone size: NA
V gene: TRBV28
D gene: TRBD2
J gene: TRBJ2-3
CDR3 protein: CASTGTSGRTQYF
CDR3 DNA: TGTGCCAGCACGGGGACTAGCGGGCGGACGCAGTATTTT

clone size: few
V gene: TRBV11-3
D gene: TRBD1
J gene: TRBJ1-6
CDR3 protein: CASSLGNREGTGDSPLHF
CDR3 DNA: TGTGCCAGCAGCTTAGGGAATAGGGAGGGGACAGGGGATTCACCCCTCCACTTT

clone size: NA
V gene: TRBV6-1
D gene: TRBD2
J gene: TRBJ2-7
CDR3 protein: CASSTGLDYEQYF
CDR3 DNA: TGTGCCAGCAGCACGGGACTAGACTACGAGCAGTACTTC

clone size: NA
V gene: TRBV12-3/TRBV12-4
D gene: NA
J gene: TRBJ1-1
CDR3 protein: CASRQQGGWTEAFF
CDR3 DNA: TGTGCCAGCAGGCAACAGGGAGGTTGGACTGAAGCTTTCTTT

clone size: NA
V gene: TRBV19
D gene: NA
J gene: TRBJ1-5
CDR3 protein: CASSMTGTWGNQPQHF
CDR3 DNA: TGTGCCAGTAGTATGACCGGGACGTGGGGCAATCAGCCCCAGCATTTT

clone size: NA
V gene: TRBV20-1
D gene: NA
J gene: TRBJ2-5
CDR3 protein: CSAREALGGVETQYF
CDR3 DNA: TGCAGTGCTAGAGAGGCCTTAGGGGGAGTTGAGACCCAGTACTTC

clone size: NA
V gene: TRBV11-3
D gene: NA
J gene: TRBJ1-6
CDR3 protein: CASSLTRVLGDSPLHF
CDR3 DNA: TGTGCCAGCAGCTTAACCCGGGTCCTCGGGGATTCACCCCTCCACTTT

clone size: NA
V gene: TRBV20-1
D gene: NA
J gene: TRBJ2-1
CDR3 protein: CSASLQTSGNEQFF
CDR3 DNA: TGCAGTGCTAGTTTGCAGACGTCTGGCAATGAGCAGTTCTTC

clone size: NA
V gene: TRBV20-1
D gene: TRBD1
J gene: TRBJ1-6
CDR3 protein: CSARTTGGMSPLHF
CDR3 DNA: TGCAGTGCTCGAACGACAGGGGGCATGTCACCCCTCCACTTT

clone size: NA
V gene: TRBV20-1
D gene: NA
J gene: TRBJ1-5
CDR3 protein: CSATPGADQPQHF
CDR3 DNA: TGCAGTGCTACTCCCGGGGCGGATCAGCCCCAGCATTTT

clone size: once
V gene: TRBV7-3
D gene: TRBD2
J gene: TRBJ2-3
CDR3 protein: CASSQNLAGGADTQYF
CDR3 DNA: TGTGCCAGCAGCCAAAATCTAGCGGGAGGCGCAGATACGCAGTATTTT

clone size: few
V gene: TRBV7-9
D gene: NA
J gene: TRBJ1-2
CDR3 protein: CASSLAGIHGYTF
CDR3 DNA: TGTGCCAGCAGCTTAGCAGGAATCCATGGCTACACCTTC

clone size: NA
V gene: TRBV6-1
D gene: TRBD2
J gene: TRBJ2-5
CDR3 protein: CASSEFGTRGETQYF
CDR3 DNA: TGTGCCAGCAGTGAATTCGGGACTAGAGGGGAGACCCAGTACTTC

clone size: few
V gene: TRBV6-1
D gene: NA
J gene: TRBJ1-2
CDR3 protein: CASSTPTAGYGYTF
CDR3 DNA: TGTGCCAGCAGTACCCCGACCGCGGGCTATGGCTACACCTTC

clone size: NA
V gene: TRBV6-2/TRBV6-3
D gene: NA
J gene: TRBJ2-3
CDR3 protein: CASSSPGDTQYF
CDR3 DNA: TGTGCCAGCAGCTCTCCCGGAGATACGCAGTATTTT